This TCR beta chain was sequenced for a study of T cell changes during pregnancy in multiple sclerosis. The CDR3 totals 15 residues. The trim removed 5 bases at V and 6 bases at J, leaving 8 bases unmatched. Germline values: CDR1 SGHTA, CDR2 FQGNSA. Sequenced by immunoSEQ multiplex PCR; TCRdb stores in-frame clones only, minus some. Here the sample spans about 17,000 clones, approximately 91% being singletons. The source is a female donor in good health, enrolled as a control in a pregnancy study. The rearrangement links TRBV7-2 to TRBJ1-5; TRBD1 agrees at 9 bases. Material: CD8+ T cells from peripheral blood mononuclear cells, obtained after pregnancy. CDR3: CASSLLGGQGQPQHF. The CDR3 DNA sequence: TGTGCCAGCAGCCTATTAGGGGGACAGGGTCAGCCCCAGCATTTT.